These 11 T cell receptor beta chains originate from one sample sequenced in a study of Ad26.COV2.S vaccination and SARS-CoV-2 variants. Treatment meaning: about 20 received Ad26.COV2.S at low or high dose, single or two shots; a few received placebo; per-sample allocation not given. The samples were gathered on day 63 after the first injection of vaccine or placebo. Profiled with immunoSEQ multiplex PCR; TCRdb holds only in-frame clones, not every one. The sample has roughly 380,000 clones; around 87% are singletons. The sample in question was peripheral blood, obtained in a trial of Ad26.COV2.S vaccine versus placebo. Receptors originate from a person aged 18-65 years who received the Ad26.COV2.S COVID-19 vaccine or a placebo.

In its sample, this clone was seen once. The gene calls are TRBV10-3 and TRBJ2-7; TRBD1 matches at 8 bases. The germline V gene has CDR1 ENHRY and CDR2 SYGVKD. The V and J ends lost 5 bases and 3 bases, in that order; junction bases with no gene match: 6. The CDR3 contains 14 residues. The CDR3 sequence: CAISPGGFYYEQYF. CDR3 bases: TGTGCCATCAGTCCAGGGGGCTTTTACTACGAGCAGTACTTC.

This chain links TRBV19 with TRBJ2-7; D assignment may be TRBD1 or TRBD2 (5 bases each). There are 14 residues in the CDR3. The germline V gene has CDR1 LNHDA and CDR2 SQIVND (reference sequence). V was cut by 5 bases and J by 0 bases, with 11 bases left in between. The chain's CDR3 is CASSPGTASYEQYF. The CDR3 DNA is TGTGCCAGTAGTCCCGGGACGGCCTCCTACGAGCAGTACTTC.

The chain links TRBV2 to TRBJ1-1, with D possibly TRBD1 on 5 matching bases. CDR3 length: 13 residues. Trimming stripped 3 bases from V and 11 bases from J, with 16 bases between. Germline values: CDR1 SNHLY, CDR2 FYNNEI. The CDR3 nucleotides are TGTGCCAGCAGTGACGATCTAAGGGGCCTCGCTTTCTTT. This codes for CASSDDLRGLAFF.

The rearrangement links TRBV14 to TRBJ2-2, with D unresolved. The CDR3 contains 17 residues. CDR1 is SGHDN, CDR2 FVKESK, per germline. Trimming cost V 3 bases and J 0 bases, with 14 bases left between them. The CDR3 loop reads CASSHPQLTSNTGELFF. The CDR3 nucleotides read TGTGCCAGCAGCCACCCCCAATTAACCTCGAACACCGGGGAGCTGTTTTTT.

The V call is TRBV21-1, the J call TRBJ1-5. TRBV21-1 is shown as a pseudogene. This CDR3 comprises 16 residues. In nucleotides, the CDR3 is TGTGCCAGCAGCAAAGGGAGGGGAGGGTACAATCAGCCCCAGCATTTT. Translation: CASSKGRGGYNQPQHF.

This clone appeared a single time. The chain carries TRBV27 and TRBJ2-2; D uncertain. From germline, CDR1 is MNHEY and CDR2 SMNVEV (reference sequence). The CDR3 has 12 residues. The V end was cut by 6 bases, the J end by 4 bases, with 6 bases between. The CDR3 here is CASSLSTGELFF. DNA of the CDR3: TGTGCCAGCAGCCTTAGCACCGGGGAGCTGTTTTTT.

The rearrangement links TRBV7-8 to TRBJ2-3, with D unclear. With 1 base removed from V and 6 bases from J, the gap between germline ends came to 11 bases. CDR1 is SGHVS, CDR2 FQNEAQ, per germline. The CDR3 consists of 14 residues. The CDR3 loop reads CASSLVLLTDTQYF. The CDR3 DNA sequence: TGTGCCAGCAGCTTAGTACTCCTAACGGATACGCAGTATTTT.

V usage is TRBV6-5 and J usage is TRBJ2-7; 7 bases map to TRBD2. Germline V lookup: CDR1 MNHEY, CDR2 SVGAGI. The CDR3 is 15 amino acids. The junction had 15 bases not matched to a gene; V was cut back by 6 bases and J by 7 bases. CDR3 sequence (DNA): TGTGCCAGCAGCCCCAGCGGGGCGGTCCGGGAGGAGCAGTACTTC. Its protein product is CASSPSGAVREEQYF.

V and J are TRBV7-2 and TRBJ2-4, with TRBD1 as a possible D gene (6 bases). CDR3 length: 14 amino acids. The ends were cut back, 2 bases at V and 6 bases at J, with 11 bases in the middle. Per germline, CDR1 SGHTA and CDR2 FQGNSA. The CDR3 DNA reads TGTGCCAGCAGCTTAACCAGGGGTAGAAACATTCAGTACTTC. The encoded protein is CASSLTRGRNIQYF.

The sample holds one count of this clone. The V call is TRBV29-1, the J call TRBJ1-2, with 8 bases identical to TRBD1. The CDR3 covers 13 residues. The V gene end was trimmed by 7 bases and the J gene end by 5 bases; junction bases not matched to a gene: 9. Germline CDR1 SQVTM, CDR2 ANQGSEA. The CDR3 spells CSGDTGTGYGYTF. The CDR3 DNA reads TGCAGCGGCGATACCGGGACAGGTTATGGCTACACCTTC. The full variable domain, completed using reference TRBV29-1 and TRBJ1-2, is SAVISQKPSRDICQRGTSLTIQCQVDSQVTMMFWYRQQPGQSLTLIATANQGSEATYESGFVIDKFPISRPNLTFSTLTVSNMSPEDSSIYLCSGDTGTGYGYTFGSGTRLTVV.

Written as DNA, the CDR3 is TGTGCCAGCAGCCTTCTAGGGGGGACAGGGGAGGATGAGCAGTTCTTC. Its protein product is CASSLLGGTGEDEQFF. The genes are TRBV5-6 and TRBJ2-1; 10 bases are a match to TRBD1. The CDR3 is 16 residues long. V lost 4 bases, J lost 8 bases, and 12 bases stayed unmatched. The germline CDR1 and CDR2 sequences are SGHDT and YYEEEE.